The TCR beta chain described here comes from a study of blood T cell repertoires in COVID-19. In germline, CDR1 is SGHNT, CDR2 YYREEE (reference sequence). The CDR3 sequence is 15 residues long. V gave up 5 bases and J gave up 5 bases; unmatched junction bases: 12. TCRdb's copy holds only in-frame clones and misses some; the assay was immunoSEQ multiplex PCR. The table includes over 300,000 clones, around 89% detected once. V gene TRBV5-4 combines with J gene TRBJ2-5, with 7 bases identical to TRBD2. This TCR was sampled from a young man who had recovered from COVID-19. Sequencing was done on a sample of peripheral blood. The CDR3 protein is CASSPAAGVRETQYF. CDR3 DNA: TGTGCCAGCAGTCCCGCCGCGGGGGTGAGGGAGACCCAGTACTTC.